The next 28 T cell receptor beta chains were all read from a single sample in a study of blood T cell repertoires in COVID-19. TCRdb keeps only in-frame clones here, not all; method: immunoSEQ multiplex PCR. The profile shows over 150,000 clones, over 65% of them singletons. The sequenced sample was peripheral blood. These TCRs come from an elderly man with acute or convalescent COVID-19.

The chain combines TRBV4-3 with TRBJ1-3; D is perhaps TRBD1 (5 bases). CDR3 size: 17 residues. The germline V and J ends were trimmed by 1 base and 2 bases, with 15 bases remaining between them. Germline CDR1 and CDR2: LGHNA and YSLEER. The CDR3 loop reads CASSQGEGAGAGNTIYF. CDR3 DNA: TGCGCCAGCAGCCAAGGGGAAGGGGCTGGCGCTGGAAACACCATATATTTT.

The chain carries TRBV5-1 and TRBJ2-7, with TRBD2 matching 11 bases. Per germline, CDR1 SGHRS and CDR2 YFSETQ. The CDR3 spans 15 residues. Germline trimming cut 5 bases from V and 0 bases from J; bases unmatched to any gene: 4. The CDR3 is CASRVTSGNSYEQYF. CDR3 DNA sequence: TGCGCCAGCAGGGTGACTAGCGGGAACTCCTACGAGCAGTACTTC.

The rearrangement joins TRBV5-1 to TRBJ2-5, with 7 bases identical to TRBD1. CDR3 length equals 13 residues. Per germline, CDR1 SGHRS and CDR2 YFSETQ. V lost 8 bases, J lost 5 bases, and 9 bases stayed unmatched. CDR3 nucleotide sequence: TGCGCCAGTTCACAGGGGTTTGAGGAGACCCAGTACTTC. Its protein is CASSQGFEETQYF.

The genes are TRBV19 and TRBJ2-1, with 7 bases identical to TRBD2. Germline trimming cut 10 bases from V and 7 bases from J; bases unmatched to any gene: 10. The CDR3 has 13 amino acids. Germline V gene sequence: CDR1 LNHDA, CDR2 SQIVND (reference sequence). CDR3 residues: CAMGLRGRNEQFF. The CDR3 DNA reads as TGTGCCATGGGCTTGCGGGGGAGGAATGAGCAGTTCTTC. Full variable domain (remainder filled in from reference TRBV19 and TRBJ2-1): DGGITQSPKYLFRKEGQNVTLSCEQNLNHDAMYWYRQDPGQGLRLIYYSQIVNDFQKGDIAEGYSVSREKKESFPLTVTSAQKNPTAFYLCAMGLRGRNEQFFGPGTRLTVL.

The chain recombines TRBV3-1 (or the pseudogene TRBV3-2) with TRBJ2-7, with 7 positions matching TRBD2. V gave up 11 bases and J gave up 0 bases; unmatched junction bases: 10. Germline V CDR1 and CDR2: LGHDT, YNNKEL (reference sequence). CDR3 length equals 14 residues. The CDR3 nucleotides read TGTGCCTGGGGCGGGCTAGCGGTCTCCTACGAGCAGTACTTC. Protein product: CAWGGLAVSYEQYF.

The chain recombines TRBV13 with TRBJ1-2; 9 nucleotides agree with TRBD1. Trimming cost V 1 base and J 7 bases; bases outside gene matches: 4. The CDR3 is made up of 14 amino acids. Germline CDR1 PRHDT, CDR2 FYEKMQ (reference sequence). CDR3: CASSLDRGLGGYTF. In nucleotides, the CDR3 is TGTGCCAGCAGCTTAGACAGGGGGCTTGGTGGCTACACCTTC.

This chain links TRBV5-1 with TRBJ1-2, with 8 bases fitting TRBD1. The CDR3 is 14 amino acids. J was trimmed by 3 bases and V by 2 bases; bases with no gene match: 3. Germline CDR1 and CDR2: SGHRS and YFSETQ. Written as DNA, the CDR3 is TGCGCCAGCAGCTTTGGACAGGGAGACTATGGCTACACCTTC. Translated, it gives CASSFGQGDYGYTF.

This sequence joins TRBV6-5 and TRBJ2-7; 9 nucleotides line up with TRBD2. Germline CDR1 and CDR2: MNHEY and SVGAGI. This CDR3 is 13 amino acids long. V lost 6 bases, J lost 4 bases, and 4 bases stayed unmatched. The CDR3 protein is CASRRGGQYEQYV. CDR3 nucleotides: TGTGCCAGCAGGCGGGGGGGACAGTACGAGCAGTACGTC.

This clone appeared a few times. The chain has TRBV16 and TRBJ2-1; D is ambiguous. Germline CDR1 reads KGHSY; CDR2 reads FQNENV. Trimming shortened V by 1 base and J by 9 bases, and 19 bases separated the two germline ends. The CDR3 totals 16 residues. CDR3 bases: TGTGCCAGCAGCCAATGGGCCAAACTTCTCTTAGGTGAGCAGTTCTTC. It translates to CASSQWAKLLLGEQFF.

The chain links TRBV29-1 to TRBJ1-5, with a weak D call TRBD1 (6 bases). The CDR3 sequence is 13 residues long. CDR1 and CDR2 from the germline V gene are SQVTM and ANQGSEA. V lost 7 bases and J 7 bases, leaving 17 bases between the germline ends. CDR3 in amino acids: CSGRAGEGQPQHF. The DNA of the CDR3 is TGCAGCGGTAGGGCAGGGGAGGGCCAGCCCCAGCATTTT.

The chain combines TRBV5-6 with TRBJ2-2; a weak D match, TRBD1 (5 bases). The CDR3 spans 17 residues. The germline V gene encodes CDR1 SGHDT and CDR2 YYEEEE. The V gene lost 1 base and the J gene lost 7 bases, with 20 bases spanning the gap. In nucleotides, the CDR3 is TGTGCCAGCAGCTTGAATGGGGCAGCCCTTAGTGGCGGGGAGCTGTTTTTT. As protein: CASSLNGAALSGGELFF.

There are a few counts of this clone. V gene TRBV12-3 or TRBV12-4 combines with J gene TRBJ1-1; D possibly corresponds to TRBD1 (5 bases). The CDR3 is 12 amino acids. V was trimmed by 3 bases and J by 7 bases, leaving 9 bases between them. CDR3 DNA sequence: TGTGCCAGCAGTTTCTTAGGGGTTGAAGCTTTCTTT. This codes for CASSFLGVEAFF.

The chain employs TRBV10-3 and TRBJ2-2; a possible D gene is TRBD2 (5 bases). V was trimmed by 10 bases and J by 7 bases, leaving 19 bases between them. Germline CDR1 and CDR2: ENHRY and SYGVKD. This CDR3 is built from 14 residues. The CDR3 protein is CATVQGSNFGELFF. The CDR3 DNA follows: TGTGCCACCGTTCAAGGGAGTAATTTCGGGGAGCTGTTTTTT.

V and J are TRBV29-1 and TRBJ1-1; the D gene is possibly TRBD1 (6 bases). V was cut by 8 bases and J by 4 bases, with 17 bases left in between. Per the germline V gene, CDR1 is SQVTM and CDR2 is ANQGSEA. This CDR3 is 13 amino acids long. CDR3 sequence (DNA): TGCAGCTCTCGGAGGAAACAGGGCACTGAAGCTTTCTTT. It encodes CSSRRKQGTEAFF. Using reference TRBV29-1 and TRBJ1-1 for the parts outside the CDR3, the full variable domain is SAVISQKPSRDICQRGTSLTIQCQVDSQVTMMFWYRQQPGQSLTLIATANQGSEATYESGFVIDKFPISRPNLTFSTLTVSNMSPEDSSIYLCSSRRKQGTEAFFGQGTRLTVV.

V and J are TRBV7-3 and TRBJ2-2; perhaps TRBD1 as D (5 bases). Trimming removed 3 bases at V and 2 bases at J, with 13 bases between. Germline lookup yields CDR1 SGHTA and CDR2 FQGTGA. The CDR3 is 16 amino acids. CDR3 coding DNA: TGTGCCAGCAGCTTCCAGGGAACAATTAACACCGGGGAGCTGTTTTTT. It yields the protein CASSFQGTINTGELFF.

This clone was seen more than once but under ten times. The chain recombines TRBV6-5 with TRBJ1-2; 7 nucleotides align to TRBD1. The CDR3 totals 12 residues. CDR1 is MNHEY and CDR2 is SVGAGI in the germline V gene. V shed 11 bases, J shed 0 bases, and the junction held 3 bases outside the gene matches. This CDR3 reads CADRDPNYGYTF. The DNA of the CDR3 is TGTGCCGACAGGGACCCTAACTATGGCTACACCTTC.

The V call is TRBV10-3, the J call TRBJ2-1; 9 bases fit TRBD1. Germline assignment: CDR1 ENHRY and CDR2 SYGVKD. V was pared by 10 bases and J by 7 bases, with 11 bases of the junction left unmatched. The CDR3 contains 14 residues. The CDR3 loop reads CATTTGGGVNEQFF. The DNA of the CDR3 is TGTGCCACGACAACAGGGGGCGGAGTGAATGAGCAGTTCTTC.

The V call is TRBV2, the J call TRBJ2-5; 12 bases map to TRBD2. This CDR3 is built from 15 residues. Looked up from germline, CDR1 is SNHLY and CDR2 is FYNNEI. Trimming removed 6 bases from V and 4 bases from J; junction bases left unmatched: 6. CDR3 region: CASRPTSGGVETQYF. As DNA, the CDR3 is TGTGCCAGCAGGCCGACTAGCGGGGGAGTAGAGACCCAGTACTTC. The full variable domain, with the rest looked up from reference TRBV2 and TRBJ2-5, is EPEVTQTPSHQVTQMGQEVILRCVPISNHLYFYWYRQILGQKVEFLVSFYNNEISEKSEIFDDQFSVERPDGSNFTLKIRSTKLEDSAMYFCASRPTSGGVETQYFGPGTRLLVL.

This clone came up once. The chain employs TRBV7-8 and TRBJ2-7, with 9 bases aligning to TRBD1. V shed 8 bases, J shed 5 bases, and the junction held 13 bases outside the gene matches. The germline CDR1 and CDR2 sequences are SGHVS and FQNEAQ. The CDR3 is 15 residues long. CDR3 in DNA: TGTGCCAGCGCACGATGGGGGACAGGGTCCAACGAGCAGTACGTC. Amino acid sequence: CASARWGTGSNEQYV.

V usage is TRBV28 and J usage is TRBJ1-6; D remains unclear. The CDR3 is made up of 15 amino acids. Germline V gene lookup returns CDR1 MDHEN and CDR2 SYDVKM. V was cut by 1 base and J by 3 bases, with 7 bases left in between. The CDR3 nucleotides are TGTGCCAGCAGTTTATCCGGAGTCTATAATTCACCCCTCCACTTT. Its translation: CASSLSGVYNSPLHF.

In its sample, this clone was seen a few times. V gene TRBV11-1 combines with J gene TRBJ2-5; 7 positions agree with TRBD2. The germline V gene encodes CDR1 SGHAT and CDR2 FQDESV (reference sequence). The CDR3 spans 14 residues. The J segment lost 1 base and the V segment lost 5 bases, leaving 4 bases of the junction unmatched. The CDR3 coding sequence is TGTGCCAGCAGCACATGGGGGGGCCAAGAGACCCAGTACTTC. It encodes CASSTWGGQETQYF.

The chain uses TRBV13 and TRBJ2-2; D not certain. V lost 2 bases to trimming and J lost 8 bases, with 6 bases between them. The CDR3 is 12 residues long. Germline CDR1 is PRHDT and CDR2 is FYEKMQ (reference sequence). CDR3 region: CASSLLGGELFF. The CDR3 DNA follows: TGTGCCAGCAGCTTACTAGGAGGGGAGCTGTTTTTT. Together with reference TRBV13 and TRBJ2-2, the CDR3 gives the full variable domain: AAGVIQSPRHLIKEKRETATLKCYPIPRHDTVYWYQQGPGQDPQFLISFYEKMQSDKGSIPDRFSAQQFSDYHSELNMSSLELGDSALYFCASSLLGGELFFGEGSRLTVL.

The V and J genes are TRBV6-5 and TRBJ1-1; unclear D gene. V was trimmed by 6 bases and J by 1 base, leaving 9 bases between them. Germline V lookup: CDR1 MNHEY, CDR2 SVGAGI. The CDR3 spans 13 residues. The CDR3 reads CASRMARNTEAFF. CDR3 sequence (DNA): TGTGCCAGCAGGATGGCCAGGAACACTGAAGCTTTCTTT.

The chain uses TRBV11-3 and TRBJ2-7, with D tentatively TRBD1 (6 bases). Deletions cut 1 base from V and 2 bases from J, with 12 bases between. Germline CDR1 and CDR2: SGHNT and YENEEA. The length of the CDR3 is 15 residues. CDR3 nucleotide sequence: TGTGCCAGCAGCTTAGCGGACAGTCCGGCCTACGAGCAGTACTTC. This encodes CASSLADSPAYEQYF. Using reference TRBV11-3 and TRBJ2-7 for the parts outside the CDR3, the full variable domain is EAGVVQSPRYKIIEKKQPVAFWCNPISGHNTLYWYLQNLGQGPELLIRYENEEAVDDSQLPKDRFSAERLKGVDSTLKIQPAELGDSAVYLCASSLADSPAYEQYFGPGTRLTVT.

This clone was counted between two and nine times. Written as DNA, the CDR3 is TGTGCCAGCAGCCGATCCCCATCGGGCCAGGGTACGGATACGCAGTATTTT. Translation gives CASSRSPSGQGTDTQYF. The rearrangement joins TRBV3-1 (or the pseudogene TRBV3-2) to TRBJ2-3, with D perhaps matching TRBD1 (5 bases). CDR1 is LGHDT, CDR2 YNNKEL, per germline (reference sequence). Trimming shortened V by 4 bases and J by 6 bases, and 23 bases separated the two germline ends. The CDR3 totals 17 residues.

CDR3 protein: CASSQIFNEQFF. CDR3 nucleotide sequence: TGTGCCAGCAGCCAAATATTCAATGAGCAGTTCTTC. The chain links TRBV3-1 (or the pseudogene TRBV3-2) to TRBJ2-1; D uncertain. The V end was cut by 2 bases, the J end by 6 bases, with 5 bases between. The CDR3 contains 12 residues. Germline CDR1 is LGHDT and CDR2 is YNNKEL (reference sequence).

The V gene is TRBV11-3, the J gene TRBJ2-7, with 8 bases identical to TRBD2. Per germline, CDR1 SGHNT and CDR2 YENEEA. V lost 1 base and J lost 0; bases outside the gene matches: 8. The CDR3 length is 17 residues. The CDR3 protein is CASSLAGGPGLSYEQYF. CDR3 in DNA: TGTGCCAGCAGCTTAGCGGGGGGGCCGGGACTCTCCTACGAGCAGTACTTC.

The CDR3 here is CASSAQGARVYGIQYF. The CDR3 DNA sequence: TGTGCCAGCAGCGCACAGGGGGCCAGGGTTTATGGCATTCAGTACTTC. The rearrangement joins TRBV13 to TRBJ2-4, with 9 bases aligning to TRBD1. J was trimmed by 9 bases and V by 5 bases; bases with no gene match: 14. Germline CDR1 reads PRHDT; CDR2 reads FYEKMQ (reference sequence). This CDR3 is 16 amino acids long.